This TCR beta chain appears in the sequencing data of a study of blood T cell repertoires in COVID-19. On the study more broadly: Samples came from the United States, Italy and Spain, spanning acute and convalescent COVID-19. PBMCs, B-cell-depleted T cells, or T cells provided the cDNA or gDNA that made up the material.

Study members were between about 18 and 95 years old and lived in some 22 US regions. The study assigned cohorts using participant-reported clinical history. The repertoire was sequenced with immunoSEQ multiplex PCR; TCRdb's copy has only in-frame clones and lacks some. Of under 250,000 clones listed, roughly 87% are singletons. The source material was PBMCs or T cells enriched from blood (not recorded which). The receptor comes from a woman aged 25-40 years with acute COVID-19.

The CDR3 DNA reads TGTGCCAGCAGCTCCCGACAGGGACCGTCCTACGAGCAGTACTTC. Amino acid sequence: CASSSRQGPSYEQYF. The rearrangement links TRBV7-2 to TRBJ2-7; 7 nucleotides line up with TRBD1. V shed 4 bases and J 1 base; nucleotides not matched to a gene: 7. Germline CDR1 and CDR2: SGHTA and FQGNSA. CDR3 length: 15 residues.